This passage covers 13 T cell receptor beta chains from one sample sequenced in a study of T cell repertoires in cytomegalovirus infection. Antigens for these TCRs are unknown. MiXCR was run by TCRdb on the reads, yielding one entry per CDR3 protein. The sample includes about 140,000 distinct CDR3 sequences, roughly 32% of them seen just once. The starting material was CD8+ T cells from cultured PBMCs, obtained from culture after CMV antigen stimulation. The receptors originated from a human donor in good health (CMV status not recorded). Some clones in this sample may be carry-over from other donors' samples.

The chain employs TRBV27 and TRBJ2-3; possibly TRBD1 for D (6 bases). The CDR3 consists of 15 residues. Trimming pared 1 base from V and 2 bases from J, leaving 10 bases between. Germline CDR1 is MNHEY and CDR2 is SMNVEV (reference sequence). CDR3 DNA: TGTGCCAGCAGTTTATATCCAGGGGCCACAGATACGCAGTATTTT. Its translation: CASSLYPGATDTQYF.

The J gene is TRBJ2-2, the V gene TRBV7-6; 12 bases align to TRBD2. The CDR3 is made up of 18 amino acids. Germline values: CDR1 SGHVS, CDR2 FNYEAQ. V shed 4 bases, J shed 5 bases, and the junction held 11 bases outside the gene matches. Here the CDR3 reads CASSSYASGGAITGELFF. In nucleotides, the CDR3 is TGTGCCAGCAGCTCCTACGCTAGCGGGGGGGCGATTACCGGGGAGCTGTTTTTT.

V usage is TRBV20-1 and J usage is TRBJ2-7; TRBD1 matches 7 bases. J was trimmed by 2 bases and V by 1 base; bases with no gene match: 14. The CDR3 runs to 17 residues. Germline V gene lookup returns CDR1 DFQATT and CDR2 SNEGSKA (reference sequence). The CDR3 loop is CSARALQPGQLTYEQYF. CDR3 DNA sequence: TGCAGTGCTAGAGCCTTACAGCCGGGACAGCTCACCTACGAGCAGTACTTC.

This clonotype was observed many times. In nucleotides, the CDR3 is TGTGCCAGTAGTATGGGGACCCGAGGGGACACTGAAGCTTTCTTT. It translates to CASSMGTRGDTEAFF. V is TRBV19 and J is TRBJ1-1; D may be TRBD1 (5 bases). The V end was cut by 3 bases, the J end by 3 bases, with 14 bases between. The CDR3 is made up of 15 amino acids. Germline V gene lookup returns CDR1 LNHDA and CDR2 SQIVND (reference sequence).

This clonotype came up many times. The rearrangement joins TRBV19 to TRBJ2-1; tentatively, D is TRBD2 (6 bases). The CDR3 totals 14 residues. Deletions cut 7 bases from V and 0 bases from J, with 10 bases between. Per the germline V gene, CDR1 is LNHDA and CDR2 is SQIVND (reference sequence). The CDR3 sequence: CASIGGSSYNEQFF. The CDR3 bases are TGTGCCAGTATTGGGGGGAGCTCCTACAATGAGCAGTTCTTC.

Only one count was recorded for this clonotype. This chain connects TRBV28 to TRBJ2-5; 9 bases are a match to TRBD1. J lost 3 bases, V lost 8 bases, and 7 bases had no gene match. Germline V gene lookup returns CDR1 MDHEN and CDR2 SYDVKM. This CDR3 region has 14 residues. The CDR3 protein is CASRGRTGEETQYF. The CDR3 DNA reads TGTGCCAGCCGGGGTAGGACAGGGGAAGAGACCCAGTACTTC.

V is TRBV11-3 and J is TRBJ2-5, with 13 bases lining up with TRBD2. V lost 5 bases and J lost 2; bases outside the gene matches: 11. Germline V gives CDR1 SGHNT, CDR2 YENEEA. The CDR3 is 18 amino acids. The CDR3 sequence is CASSRGGGLAGPQETQYF. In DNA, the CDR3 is TGTGCCAGCAGCCGGGGAGGGGGACTAGCGGGGCCACAAGAGACCCAGTACTTC.

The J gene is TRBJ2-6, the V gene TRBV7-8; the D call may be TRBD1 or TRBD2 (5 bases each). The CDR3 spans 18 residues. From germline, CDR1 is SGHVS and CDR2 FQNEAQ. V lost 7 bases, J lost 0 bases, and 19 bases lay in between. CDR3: CASTRELLPLSGANVLTF. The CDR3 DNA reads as TGTGCCAGCACCAGGGAGCTTCTCCCTCTCTCTGGGGCCAACGTCCTGACTTTC.

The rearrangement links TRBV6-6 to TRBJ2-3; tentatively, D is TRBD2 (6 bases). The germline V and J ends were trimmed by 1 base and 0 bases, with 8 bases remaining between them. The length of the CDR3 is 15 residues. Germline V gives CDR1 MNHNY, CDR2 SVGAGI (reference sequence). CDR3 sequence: CASSYFAGSTDTQYF. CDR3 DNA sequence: TGTGCCAGCAGTTACTTCGCGGGGAGCACAGATACGCAGTATTTT.

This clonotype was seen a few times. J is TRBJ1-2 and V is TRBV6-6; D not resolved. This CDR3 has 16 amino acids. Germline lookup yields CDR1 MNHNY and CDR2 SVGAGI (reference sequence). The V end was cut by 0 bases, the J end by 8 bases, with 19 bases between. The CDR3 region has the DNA TGTGCCAGCAGTTACTCGGACGCGGGGTTATCGCGGGGCTACACCTTC. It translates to CASSYSDAGLSRGYTF.

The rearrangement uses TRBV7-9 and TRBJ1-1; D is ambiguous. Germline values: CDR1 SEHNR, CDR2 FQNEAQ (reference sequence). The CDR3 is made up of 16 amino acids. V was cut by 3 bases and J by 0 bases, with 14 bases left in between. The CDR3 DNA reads TGTGCCAGCAGCTTGATGCTGGGTGGGATGAACACTGAAGCTTTCTTT. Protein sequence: CASSLMLGGMNTEAFF.

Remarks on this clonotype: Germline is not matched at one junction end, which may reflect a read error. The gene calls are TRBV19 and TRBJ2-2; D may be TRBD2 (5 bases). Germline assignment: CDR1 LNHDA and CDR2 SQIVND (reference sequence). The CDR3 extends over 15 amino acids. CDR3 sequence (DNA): TGTGCCAGTAGTATAGGACCAGTCCGGACCGGGGAGCTGTATTTT. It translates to CASSIGPVRTGELYF. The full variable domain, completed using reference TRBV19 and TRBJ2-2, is DGGITQSPKYLFRKEGQNVTLSCEQNLNHDAMYWYRQDPGQGLRLIYYSQIVNDFQKGDIAEGYSVSREKKESFPLTVTSAQKNPTAFYLCASSIGPVRTGELYFGEGSRLTVL.

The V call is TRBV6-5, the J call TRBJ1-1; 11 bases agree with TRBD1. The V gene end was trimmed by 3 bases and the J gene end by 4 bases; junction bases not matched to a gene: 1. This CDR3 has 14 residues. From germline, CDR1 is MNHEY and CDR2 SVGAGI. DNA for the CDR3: TGTGCCAGCAGTTATGGGACAGGGGGCACTGAAGCTTTCTTT. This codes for CASSYGTGGTEAFF.